The T cell receptor (beta chain) described here comes from a study of vaccination and CD4 T cells after COVID-19. Overall study context: SARS-CoV-2 positivity in convalescent patients was established by nasal swab PCR; eight or nine had mild and one severe disease. Cells received overlapping spike peptides from SARS-CoV-2, HCoV-NL63, HCoV-OC43 and HCoV-229E as stimulation.

The Oncomine TCR Beta short-read assay generated sequence data from the DNA of cultured CD4+ T cells. Genomic DNA was drawn out of CD4+ T cells grown in culture. A single record per CDR3 protein comes from TCRdb applying MiXCR to the PCR reads. Of around 4,200 distinct CDR3 sequences in the sample, over 40% were seen once. Germline assignment: CDR1 SGHTA and CDR2 FQGNSA. V was clipped by 4 bases and J by 5 bases; unmatched bases: 9. This CDR3 is built from 15 residues. Notes on this clonotype: Its cognate antigen is unknown.

Treatment: roughly ten-day PBMC culture with coronavirus spike peptide pools or control peptides (ViraFEST assay). The genes are TRBV7-2 and TRBJ1-1, with 8 bases lining up with TRBD1. The source of this sequence is a human donor who had recovered from COVID-19. The sample comprised CD4+ T cells from blood, cultured in vitro. CDR3 protein: CASSSVRGRVTEAFF. CDR3 in DNA: TGTGCCAGCAGCTCAGTCAGGGGGCGAGTTACTGAAGCTTTCTTT. The full variable domain, in which reference TRBV7-2 and TRBJ1-1 provide the parts outside the CDR3, is GAGVSQSPSNKVTEKGKDVELRCDPISGHTALYWYRQSLGQGLEFLIYFQGNSAPDKSGLPSDRFSAERTGGSVSTLTIQRTQQEDSAVYLCASSSVRGRVTEAFFGQGTRLTVV.